This T cell receptor (beta chain) is drawn from a study of lymphopenia after photon versus proton radiotherapy. Profiling relied on immunoSEQ multiplex PCR, and the TCRdb table lists in-frame clones only, not all of them. The table has 60,000 to 75,000 clones, around 86% seen once. Findings and caveats of the study: Post-nadir TCR diversity decline inversely tracked overall survival among those who died. Under photons, naive T cells and diversity fell while effector/memory populations rose. Survival link was tested only in deceased patients; proton benefit remains a possibility.

Note on this clone: The antigen remains unidentified.

Trimming took off 0 bases at V and 1 base at J, with 4 bases between the two ends. The CDR3 totals 13 residues. Looked up from germline, CDR1 is SGDLS and CDR2 is YYNGEE. This sequence was found in a man in his forties with gastric cancer. The sample was peripheral blood, taken from a patient treated with photon-based radiotherapy. The chain employs TRBV9 and TRBJ1-1, with unresolved D. This chain's CDR3 is CASSVGTNTEAFF. DNA for the CDR3: TGTGCCAGCAGCGTAGGAACGAACACTGAAGCTTTCTTT.